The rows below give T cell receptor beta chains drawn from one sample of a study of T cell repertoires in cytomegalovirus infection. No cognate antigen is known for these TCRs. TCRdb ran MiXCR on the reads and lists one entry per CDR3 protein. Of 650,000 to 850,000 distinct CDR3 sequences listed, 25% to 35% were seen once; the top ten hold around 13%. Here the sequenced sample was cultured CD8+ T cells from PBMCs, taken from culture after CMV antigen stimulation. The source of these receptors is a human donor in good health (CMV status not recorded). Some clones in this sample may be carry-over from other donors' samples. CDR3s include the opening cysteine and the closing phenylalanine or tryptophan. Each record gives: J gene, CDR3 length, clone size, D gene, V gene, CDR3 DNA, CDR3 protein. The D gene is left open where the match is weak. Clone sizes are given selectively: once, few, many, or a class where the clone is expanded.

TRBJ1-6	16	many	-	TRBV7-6	TGTGCCAGCAGCCCTTCCGAGAGCTCCTATAATTCACCCCTCCACTTT	CASSPSESSYNSPLHF
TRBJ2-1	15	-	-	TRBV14	TGTGCCAGCAGCCAAGATCCGGGGGATATGGGTGAGCAGTTCTTC	CASSQDPGDMGEQFF
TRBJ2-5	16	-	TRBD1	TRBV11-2	TGTGCCAGCAGCTTAGGAGCGGTGGACAGGGGCGAGACCCAGTACTTC	CASSLGAVDRGETQYF
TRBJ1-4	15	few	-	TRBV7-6	TGTGCCAGCAGACCCGGGAAACAGGAGGGTGAAAAACTGTTTTTT	CASRPGKQEGEKLFF
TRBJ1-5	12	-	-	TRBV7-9	TGTGCCAGCAGCTTAGCGAAGCAGCCCCAGCATTTT	CASSLAKQPQHF
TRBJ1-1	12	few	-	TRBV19	TGTGCCAGTAGTATCCCCTCTTATGGAGCTTTCTTT	CASSIPSYGAFF
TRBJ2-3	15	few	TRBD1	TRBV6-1	TGTGCCAGCAGTGAAACACAGGGGGAGGCAGATACGCAGTATTTT	CASSETQGEADTQYF
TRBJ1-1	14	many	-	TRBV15	TGTGCCACCAGCAGGTCCGACATGAACACTGAAGCTTTCTTT	CATSRSDMNTEAFF
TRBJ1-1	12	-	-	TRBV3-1	TGTGCCAGCAGCCAAGAGACGTCAGAAGCTTTCTTT	CASSQETSEAFF
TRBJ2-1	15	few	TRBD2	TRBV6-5	TGTGCCAGCAGTTACTCGCCGGGGGGATTCAATGAGCAGTTCTTC	CASSYSPGGFNEQFF
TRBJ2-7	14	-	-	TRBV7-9	TGTGCCAGCAGTTACCGGGCCTACCCCTACGAGCAGTACTTC	CASSYRAYPYEQYF
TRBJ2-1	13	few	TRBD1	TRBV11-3	TGTGCCAGCAGTCCCGACAGGGGTGGTGAGCAGTTCTTC	CASSPDRGGEQFF
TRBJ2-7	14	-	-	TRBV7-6	TGTGCCAGCAGCTTAGGCTGGGATGCCTACGAGCAGTACTTC	CASSLGWDAYEQYF
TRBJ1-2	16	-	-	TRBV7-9	TGTGCCAGCAGCTCCACCTACGTACGGGACGACTATGGCTACACCTTC	CASSSTYVRDDYGYTF
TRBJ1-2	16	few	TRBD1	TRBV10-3	TGTGCCATCAGTGAATCCAGGGGGAAAGATAACTATGGCTACACCTTC	CAISESRGKDNYGYTF
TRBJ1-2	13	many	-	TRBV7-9	TGTGCCAGCAGCCTCGGCCCGGTAGATGGCTACACCTTC	CASSLGPVDGYTF
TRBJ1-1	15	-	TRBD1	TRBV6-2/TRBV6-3	TGTGCCAGCAGTCCGTGGAGGGACAGGAGGACTGAAGCTTTCTTT	CASSPWRDRRTEAFF
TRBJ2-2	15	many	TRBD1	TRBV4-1	TGCGCCAGCAGCCACGGACAGGAAAACACCGGGGAGCTGTTTTTT	CASSHGQENTGELFF
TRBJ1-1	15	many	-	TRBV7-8	TGTGCCAGCAGCTTAGGGCCGGAGTTGAACACTGAAGCTTTCTTT	CASSLGPELNTEAFF
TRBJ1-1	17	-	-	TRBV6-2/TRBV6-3	TGTGCCAGCAGTTACTCGCTGCGGGAACAAGTGAACACTGAAGCTTTCTTT	CASSYSLREQVNTEAFF
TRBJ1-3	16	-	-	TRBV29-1	TGCAGCGTTGAAGATGAGGGGGGCGCGGGTGGAAACACCATATATTTT	CSVEDEGGAGGNTIYF
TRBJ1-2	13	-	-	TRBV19	TGTGCCAGTAGTACCGGGACATCCTATGGCTACACCTTC	CASSTGTSYGYTF
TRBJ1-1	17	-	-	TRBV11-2	TGTGCCAGCAGCTTAGCCAGAGTTTTGGCGGGGGAGACTGAAGCTTTCTTT	CASSLARVLAGETEAFF
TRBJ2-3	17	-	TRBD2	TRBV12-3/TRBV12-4	TGTGCCAGCAGTTTATTTGGCCTAGCGGGGGGTGAAGATACGCAGTATTTT	CASSLFGLAGGEDTQYF
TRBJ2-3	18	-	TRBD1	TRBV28	TGTGCCAGCAGTTTTGTACAGGGGGCTGTAGAGTTTTCAGATACGCAGTATTTT	CASSFVQGAVEFSDTQYF
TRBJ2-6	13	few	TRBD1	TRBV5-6	TGTGCCAGCAGCGCGGGACAGGGGGCAGTCCTGACTTTC	CASSAGQGAVLTF
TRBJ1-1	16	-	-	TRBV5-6	TGTGCCAGCAGCTTGGCCCAACAGGATGGGAACACTGAAGCTTTCTTT	CASSLAQQDGNTEAFF
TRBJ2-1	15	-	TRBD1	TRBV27	TGTGCCAGCAGTTTATCCCCGGGACAGCTTAATGAGCAGTTCTTC	CASSLSPGQLNEQFF
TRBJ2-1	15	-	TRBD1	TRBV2	TGTGCCAGCAGTCCGGGACAGGGATTCAACAATGAGCAGTTCTTC	CASSPGQGFNNEQFF
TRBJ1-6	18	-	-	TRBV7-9	TGTGCCAGCAGCTCCTGGGACAAGAGGAGCTCCTATAATTCACCCCTCCACTTT	CASSSWDKRSSYNSPLHF
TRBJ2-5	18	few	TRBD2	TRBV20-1	TGCAGTGCGACTCTATCCGGGACTAGCGGGGGGCCTCAAGAGACCCAGTACTTC	CSATLSGTSGGPQETQYF
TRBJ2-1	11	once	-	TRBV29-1	TGCAGCGTCACCGGTTTCAATGAGCAGTTCTTC	CSVTGFNEQFF
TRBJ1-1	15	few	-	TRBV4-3	TGCGCCAGCAGCCAAGATGGGCGTAGGAACACTGAAGCTTTCTTT	CASSQDGRRNTEAFF
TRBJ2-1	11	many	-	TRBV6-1	TGTGCCAGCAGCCGGTACAATGAGCAGTTCTTC	CASSRYNEQFF
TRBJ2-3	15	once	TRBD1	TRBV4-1	TGTGCCAGCAGCCAAAACAGGGGGAGCACAGATACGCAGTATTTT	CASSQNRGSTDTQYF
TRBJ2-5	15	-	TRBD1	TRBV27	TGTGCCAGCAGTTCTTGGACAGGGGAGCAAGAGACCCAGTACTTC	CASSSWTGEQETQYF
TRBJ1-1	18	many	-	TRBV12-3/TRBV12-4	TGTGCCAGCAGTTTTGTTCCCGACTCGAGATTTGTGAACACTGAAGCTTTCTTT	CASSFVPDSRFVNTEAFF
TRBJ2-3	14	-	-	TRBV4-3	TGCGCCAGCTCCCTCTTCTTTGGGACAGATACGCAGTATTTT	CASSLFFGTDTQYF
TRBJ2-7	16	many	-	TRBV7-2	TGTGCCAGCAGCTTAGTGTGGGCCAGGGAGGACTACGAGCAGTACTTC	CASSLVWAREDYEQYF
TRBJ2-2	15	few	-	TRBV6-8	TGTGCCGCCCAATACAAAGGGGAAGGCACCGGGGAGCTGTTTTTT	CAAQYKGEGTGELFF
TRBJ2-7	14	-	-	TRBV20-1	TGCAGTGCTAGAGATGGGTTAGTACCCTACGAGCAGTACTTC	CSARDGLVPYEQYF
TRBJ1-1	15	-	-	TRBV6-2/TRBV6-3	TGTGCCAGCAGTTACTCGGCTCTGGGGAACACTGAAGCTTTCTTT	CASSYSALGNTEAFF